The clone carrying this T cell receptor (beta chain) showed up many times. Antigen: not known. Libraries for TCR beta were made by quantitative 5'-RACE with molecular barcodes. TCRdb processed the 5' RACE reads anew with MiXCR; each CDR3 protein has one entry. Of 180,000 or so distinct CDR3 sequences in the sample, 11% are singletons; the top ten hold roughly 28%. The data belong to a study of CD8 T cells in ankylosing spondylitis. Broader study findings: Significant enrichment of disease-linked clones was reportedly seen in matched ankylosing spondylitis synovial fluid.

The CDR3 runs to 15 residues. V lost 7 bases and J lost 5; bases outside the gene matches: 16. CDR1 is SQVTM, CDR2 ANQGSEA, per germline. The source of this sequence is a male donor with ankylosing spondylitis or in good health (not recorded which). Sequenced input: blood, either unsorted or a sorted T cell fraction (not recorded which). V is TRBV29-1 and J is TRBJ2-7; 8 bases map to TRBD2. The CDR3 protein is CSATAPRGRFHEQYF. CDR3 coding DNA: TGCAGCGCTACGGCCCCTCGCGGGAGGTTCCACGAGCAGTACTTC.